Listed here are 24 T cell receptor beta chains from one sample, sequenced in a study of cytomegalovirus exposure and HLA in healthy donors. Researchers ran the PCR with 60 Vbeta and 13 Jbeta primers. Method: immunoSEQ multiplex PCR; TCRdb's copy keeps in-frame clones and lacks some. Of about 160,000 clones listed, around four fifths are singletons. Sequenced: PBMCs. The receptors were sampled from a woman in her fifties or sixties in good health and CMV-seronegative.

The chain links TRBV5-4 to TRBJ2-1, with D maybe TRBD2 (6 bases). CDR1 is SGHNT, CDR2 YYREEE, per germline (reference sequence). Trimming took off 3 bases at V and 6 bases at J, with 13 bases between the two ends. This CDR3 contains 14 residues. Here the CDR3 DNA reads TGTGCCAGCAGCTCGCCACGGGACTCCAATGAGCAGTTCTTC. It yields the protein CASSSPRDSNEQFF.

The gene calls are TRBV7-9 and TRBJ1-1; TRBD1 agrees at 8 bases. The V and J ends lost 3 bases and 4 bases, in that order; junction bases with no gene match: 1. This CDR3 spans 13 amino acids. Germline V gives CDR1 SEHNR, CDR2 FQNEAQ (reference sequence). CDR3 sequence (DNA): TGTGCCAGCAGCTTCGGGACAGGCACTGAAGCTTTCTTT. Translated, it gives CASSFGTGTEAFF.

This clone was detected only a few times. The chain employs TRBV27 and TRBJ1-1; D is uncertain. The V and J ends lost 6 bases and 3 bases respectively, with 11 bases between them. Germline CDR1 reads MNHEY; CDR2 reads SMNVEV (reference sequence). The CDR3 runs to 13 residues. CDR3 loop: CASRHLGYTEAFF. In nucleotides, the CDR3 is TGTGCCAGCAGGCACCTGGGCTACACTGAAGCTTTCTTT.

The V gene is TRBV7-9, the J gene TRBJ2-7; possible D gene TRBD2, 7 bases. This CDR3 region has 16 residues. The V gene's germline CDR1 is SEHNR and CDR2 FQNEAQ (reference sequence). V shed 5 bases and J shed 2 bases, with 19 bases lying between them. CDR3 amino acids: CASSPRGGDKAYEQYF. CDR3 DNA: TGTGCCAGCAGCCCCCGAGGGGGGGACAAAGCCTACGAGCAGTACTTC.

Worth noting for this clone: Other DNA sequences in this sample translate to the same CDR3. The chain is built from TRBV7-9 and TRBJ2-7; D gene unclear. This CDR3 is built from 11 residues. V was pared by 1 base and J by 7 bases, with 5 bases between. Germline V gives CDR1 SEHNR, CDR2 FQNEAQ (reference sequence). DNA of the CDR3: TGTGCCAGCAGCTTAGGACAAGAGCAGTACTTC. Translated: CASSLGQEQYF.

V and J are TRBV6-4 and TRBJ2-1; TRBD1 matches 7 bases. V lost 6 bases to trimming and J lost 0 bases; unmatched junction nucleotides: 5. CDR3 length: 15 amino acids. Germline assignment: CDR1 MRHNA and CDR2 SNTAGT. CDR3 residues: CASSLRDSSYNEQFF. The CDR3 DNA is TGTGCCAGCAGCCTCCGGGACAGCTCCTACAATGAGCAGTTCTTC.

V usage is TRBV5-4 and J usage is TRBJ1-4; D perhaps matches TRBD1 (5 bases). CDR1 and CDR2 from the germline V gene are SGHNT and YYREEE (reference sequence). The CDR3 is 13 residues long. V shed 5 bases and J shed 4 bases, with 9 bases lying between them. The chain's CDR3 is CASSSDSNEKLFF. CDR3 sequence (DNA): TGTGCCAGCAGTTCCGACAGTAATGAAAAACTGTTTTTT.

Comments on this clone: At one of its ends the junction is not consistent with the germline gene, which may arise from a read error. The chain uses TRBV19 and TRBJ2-1; 9 bases agree with TRBD1. Per germline, CDR1 LNHDA and CDR2 SQIVND (reference sequence). The CDR3 totals 16 residues. The CDR3 bases are TGTGCCAGTAGTCTAGACAGGGGGTCCTCCTACAATGAGCAGTTCTTC. This sequence encodes CASSLDRGSSYNEQFF.

The chain links TRBV11-2 to TRBJ1-5; maybe TRBD1 (5 bases). The length of the CDR3 is 16 residues. V was shortened by 2 bases and J by 0 bases, with 11 bases between the two germline ends. CDR1 and CDR2 (germline): SGHAT, FQNNGV. CDR3 bases: TGTGCCAGCAGCTTAACGGGGGTGTATAGCAATCAGCCCCAGCATTTT. Protein: CASSLTGVYSNQPQHF.

This rearrangement joins TRBV27 to TRBJ1-2; D is ambiguous. The V and J ends lost 2 bases and 0 bases respectively, with 13 bases between them. The CDR3 consists of 16 residues. Germline V CDR1 and CDR2: MNHEY, SMNVEV (reference sequence). The CDR3 loop is CASSLVAGPTNYGYTF. The CDR3 DNA follows: TGTGCCAGCAGTTTAGTCGCAGGCCCCACTAACTATGGCTACACCTTC.

The chain recombines TRBV5-4 with TRBJ2-6; the D gene is possibly TRBD1 (7 bases). Germline V lookup: CDR1 SGHNT, CDR2 YYREEE (reference sequence). This CDR3 spans 15 amino acids. Trimming removed 4 bases from V and 4 bases from J, with 12 bases in between. The CDR3, as DNA: TGTGCCAGCAGCAACAGGGGAGGAGGGGCCAACGTCCTGACTTTC. This gives the protein CASSNRGGGANVLTF.

The rearrangement uses TRBV28 and TRBJ1-4; D not resolved. CDR3 size: 13 residues. Trimming removed 4 bases from V and 4 bases from J, with 7 bases in between. From germline, CDR1 is MDHEN and CDR2 SYDVKM. Here the CDR3 reads CASSSSGNEKLFF. The CDR3 nucleotides read TGTGCCAGCAGTTCTAGCGGTAATGAAAAACTGTTTTTT.

The chain recombines TRBV6-5 with TRBJ2-7; a weak D match, TRBD2 (5 bases). Germline-derived CDR1 and CDR2 are MNHEY and SVGAGI. The V gene lost 6 bases and the J gene lost 0 bases, with 15 bases spanning the gap. The CDR3 runs to 15 residues. Here the CDR3 reads CASRSWIGSSYEQYF. The CDR3, as DNA: TGTGCCAGCAGATCCTGGATAGGGAGCTCCTACGAGCAGTACTTC.

The V and J genes are TRBV5-6 and TRBJ1-2, with 10 positions matching TRBD1. CDR1 and CDR2 from the germline V gene are SGHDT and YYEEEE. The CDR3 sequence is 15 residues long. V shed 1 base and J 6 bases; nucleotides not matched to a gene: 6. The CDR3 DNA is TGTGCCAGCAGCTTGAATACCGGGACAGGGGATGGCTACACCTTC. Translated: CASSLNTGTGDGYTF.

The chain has TRBV4-2 and TRBJ1-3; D is unclear. The V gene lost 0 bases and the J gene lost 5 bases, with 14 bases spanning the gap. CDR1 is LGHNA, CDR2 YNFKEQ, per germline. The CDR3 consists of 16 residues. CDR3 nucleotides: TGTGCCAGCAGCCAAGATTTCACGGGAGGGAGAAACACCATATATTTT. Its protein is CASSQDFTGGRNTIYF.

This clone was recorded a few times. The chain employs TRBV2 and TRBJ2-1; 8 bases are shared with TRBD2. The CDR3 is 15 amino acids. With 6 bases clipped from V and 8 bases from J, the junction kept 12 bases outside the gene matches. Looked up from germline, CDR1 is SNHLY and CDR2 is FYNNEI. The CDR3 loop is CASRPLGLVGYEQFF. For the CDR3, the DNA is TGTGCCAGCAGACCACTGGGACTAGTTGGCTATGAGCAGTTCTTC.

The chain has TRBV6-4 and TRBJ1-5, with unresolved D. The CDR3 has 13 amino acids. Trimming took 3 bases from V and 1 from J, leaving 4 bases between them. CDR1 is MRHNA, CDR2 SNTAGT, per germline. CDR3 in amino acids: CASSESSNQPQHF. The CDR3 DNA reads TGTGCCAGCAGTGAAAGCAGCAATCAGCCCCAGCATTTT.

Remarks on this clone: Other DNA sequences within the sample encode an identical CDR3. The chain has TRBV28 and TRBJ1-1; 8 nucleotides agree with TRBD1. V trimming: 3 bases; J trimming: 6 bases; junction bases outside the gene matches: 0. The germline gives CDR1 MDHEN, CDR2 SYDVKM. CDR3 length: 12 amino acids. CDR3 in DNA: TGTGCCAGCAGTTTGACAGGGGCTGAAGCTTTCTTT. Its protein product is CASSLTGAEAFF.

This clone was detected only a few times. The V and J genes are TRBV6-5 and TRBJ1-5, with D possibly being TRBD1 (5 bases). The length of the CDR3 is 14 residues. Germline lookup yields CDR1 MNHEY and CDR2 SVGAGI. V dropped 5 bases and J dropped 2 bases, with 10 bases sitting between them. CDR3 DNA: TGTGCCAGCAGTCTGGGGGGGGGCAATCAGCCCCAGCATTTT. As protein: CASSLGGGNQPQHF.

A remark on this clone: The junction departs from the called germline gene at one end, perhaps through a read error. The chain employs TRBV6-5 and TRBJ2-1; D uncertain. This CDR3 has 15 residues. The V gene's germline CDR1 is MNHEY and CDR2 SVGAGI. The CDR3 DNA sequence: TGTGCCAGCAGATACTTGGAGAGCTCCTACAATGAGCAGTTCTTC. Translating gives CASRYLESSYNEQFF.

The table lists this clone with a few counts. The gene calls are TRBV6-6 and TRBJ2-7; possibly TRBD1 for D (6 bases). The CDR3 contains 16 residues. Trimming removed 0 bases from V and 3 bases from J, with 15 bases in between. Per the germline V gene, CDR1 is MNHNY and CDR2 is SVGAGI (reference sequence). The CDR3 DNA is TGTGCCAGCAGTTACTCGATCTTCACAGGGAGCTACGAGCAGTACTTC. It specifies CASSYSIFTGSYEQYF.

The chain recombines TRBV6-1 with TRBJ2-7; D perhaps matches TRBD1 (6 bases). CDR3 length: 14 residues. CDR1 is MNHNS, CDR2 SASEGT, per germline. The V end lost 1 base, the J end lost 4 bases, and 11 bases lay between the germline ends. As DNA, the CDR3 is TGTGCCAGCAGTGAAGACCCCAGGGGTTACGAGCAGTACTTC. Amino acid sequence: CASSEDPRGYEQYF.

The chain is built from TRBV28 and TRBJ1-1, with D possibly matching TRBD1 (6 bases). Trimming took 5 bases from V and 4 from J, leaving 17 bases between them. This CDR3 spans 15 amino acids. CDR1 MDHEN and CDR2 SYDVKM come from the germline V gene. CDR3 residues: CASSPGHSGSTEAFF. The CDR3 nucleotides are TGTGCCAGCAGTCCGGGACATTCGGGCAGCACTGAAGCTTTCTTT.

This clone was detected only a few times. The chain employs TRBV4-3 and TRBJ1-6; D is possibly TRBD1 (5 bases). The CDR3 covers 15 residues. V was clipped by 0 bases and J by 10 bases, with 13 bases between them. The germline gives CDR1 LGHNA, CDR2 YSLEER. CDR3 DNA: TGCGCCAGCAGCCAAGAAATTAGGGCAGGGTCACCCCTCCACTTT. Protein sequence: CASSQEIRAGSPLHF.